This T cell receptor beta chain comes out of a study of blood T cell repertoires in COVID-19. Study as a whole: PBMCs, B-cell-depleted T cells, or T cells were the source of the cDNA or gDNA that made up the material.

Method: immunoSEQ multiplex PCR; TCRdb's copy keeps in-frame clones and lacks some. Among fewer than 350,000 clones listed, roughly 91% were seen once. With 5 bases removed from V and 2 bases from J, the gap between germline ends came to 16 bases. Germline-derived CDR1 and CDR2 are SGHRS and YFSETQ. The length of the CDR3 is 15 residues. The rearrangement joins TRBV5-1 to TRBJ1-1; D uncertain. The receptor comes from a woman between 40 and 55 years old with acute COVID-19. Input material: PBMCs or T cells enriched from blood (not recorded which). CDR3 coding DNA: TGCGCCAGCAGAGCCGGCGGGCAGGTTAACACTGAAGCTTTCTTT. This gives the protein CASRAGGQVNTEAFF.